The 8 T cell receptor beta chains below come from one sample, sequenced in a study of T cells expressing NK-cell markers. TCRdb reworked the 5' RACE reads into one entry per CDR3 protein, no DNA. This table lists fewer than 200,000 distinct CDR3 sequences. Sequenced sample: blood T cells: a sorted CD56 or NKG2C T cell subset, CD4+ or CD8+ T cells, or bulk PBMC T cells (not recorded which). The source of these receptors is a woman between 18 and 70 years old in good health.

CDR3: CASSQDWAVFSALHF. The chain combines TRBV4-1 with TRBJ1-6; no DNA is available, so the TRBD1 call from TCRdb remains unchecked. Germline CDR1 MGHRA, CDR2 YSYEKL. This CDR3 is 15 amino acids long.

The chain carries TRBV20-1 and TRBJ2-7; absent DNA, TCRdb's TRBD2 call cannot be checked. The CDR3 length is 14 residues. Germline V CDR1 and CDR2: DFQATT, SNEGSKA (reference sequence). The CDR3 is CSARGERSSYEQYF.

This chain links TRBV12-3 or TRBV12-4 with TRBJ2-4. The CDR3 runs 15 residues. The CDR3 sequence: CASSQIGLAKNIQYF.

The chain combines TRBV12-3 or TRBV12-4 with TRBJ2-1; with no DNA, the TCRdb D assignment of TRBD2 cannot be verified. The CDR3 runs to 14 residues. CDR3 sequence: CASSQQTTSGRKFF.

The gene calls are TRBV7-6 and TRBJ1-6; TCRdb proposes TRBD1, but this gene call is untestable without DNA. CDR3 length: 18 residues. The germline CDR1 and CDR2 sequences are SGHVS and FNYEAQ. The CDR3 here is CASSLASSKGRYNSPLHF.

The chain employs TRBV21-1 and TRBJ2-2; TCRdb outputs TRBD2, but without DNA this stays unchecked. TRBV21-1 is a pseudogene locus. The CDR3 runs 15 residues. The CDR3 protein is CASSSTSGGTGELFF.

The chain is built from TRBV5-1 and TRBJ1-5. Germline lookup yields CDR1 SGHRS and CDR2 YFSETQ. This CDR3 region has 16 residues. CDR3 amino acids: CASSLSTEKGNQPQHF.

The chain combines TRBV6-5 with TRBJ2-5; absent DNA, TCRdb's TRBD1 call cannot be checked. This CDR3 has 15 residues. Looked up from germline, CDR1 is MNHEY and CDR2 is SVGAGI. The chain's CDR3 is CASSYSSGGTRTQYF.